The 29 T cell receptor beta chains below all came from one sample that was sequenced in a study of cytomegalovirus exposure and HLA in healthy donors. The PCR was carried out with 60 Vbeta primers and 13 Jbeta primers. Method: immunoSEQ multiplex PCR; TCRdb's copy keeps in-frame clones and lacks some. The sample lists about 130,000 clones; roughly two thirds were seen once. Sequencing used PBMCs. The receptor source for this set is a man aged 25 to 45 in good health and CMV-seropositive.

The V call is TRBV5-4, the J call TRBJ2-5, with 8 bases matching TRBD1. Looked up from germline, CDR1 is SGHNT and CDR2 is YYREEE (reference sequence). This CDR3 contains 16 residues. Unmatched junction bases numbered 9, after V lost 4 bases and J lost 1 base. The CDR3 loop is CASSPRTGLLQETQYF. The CDR3 region has the DNA TGTGCCAGCAGCCCCCGGACAGGGCTACTCCAAGAGACCCAGTACTTC.

The V and J genes are TRBV15 and TRBJ2-1; 8 positions match TRBD1. The CDR3 totals 16 residues. Germline V gene sequence: CDR1 LNHNV, CDR2 YYDKDF (reference sequence). V was clipped by 1 base and J by 6 bases; unmatched bases: 8. The CDR3 here is CATSRAPRTGSNEQFF. DNA for the CDR3: TGTGCCACCAGCAGAGCTCCGCGGACAGGGAGCAATGAGCAGTTCTTC. Together with reference TRBV15 and TRBJ2-1, the CDR3 gives the full variable domain: DAMVIQNPRYQVTQFGKPVTLSCSQTLNHNVMYWYQQKSSQAPKLLFHYYDKDFNNEADTPDNFQSRRPNTSFCFLDIRSPGLGDTAMYLCATSRAPRTGSNEQFFGPGTRLTVL.

The chain recombines TRBV5-1 with TRBJ2-5; 9 bases are a match to TRBD2. J was trimmed by 2 bases and V by 3 bases; bases with no gene match: 11. This CDR3 has 17 residues. Per the germline V gene, CDR1 is SGHRS and CDR2 is YFSETQ. In DNA form, the CDR3 reads TGCGCCAGCAGCTACTACCCAAGCGGGAGGTTGCAAGAGACCCAGTACTTC. Encoded protein: CASSYYPSGRLQETQYF. Filled out from reference TRBV5-1 and TRBJ2-5, the complete variable domain reads KAGVTQTPRYLIKTRGQQVTLSCSPISGHRSVSWYQQTPGQGLQFLFEYFSETQRNKGNFPGRFSGRQFSNSRSEMNVSTLELGDSALYLCASSYYPSGRLQETQYFGPGTRLLVL.

The CDR3 nucleotides read TGTGCCAGCAGCTTAGATTTACAGGGGGCCGTTGGCTACACCTTC. This sequence encodes CASSLDLQGAVGYTF. The V and J genes are TRBV5-4 and TRBJ1-2; TRBD1 matches 9 bases. In germline, CDR1 is SGHNT, CDR2 YYREEE (reference sequence). Losses at the gene ends were 2 bases for V and 7 bases for J; bases not matched to a gene: 9. This CDR3 contains 15 residues.

The chain recombines TRBV18 with TRBJ2-7; TRBD2 aligns across 9 bases. From germline, CDR1 is KGHSH and CDR2 LQKENI. V shed 5 bases and J 0 bases; nucleotides not matched to a gene: 11. This CDR3 contains 17 residues. CDR3 protein: CASSYVLSGSVSYEQYF. In nucleotides, the CDR3 is TGTGCCAGCTCATACGTTCTTAGCGGGAGTGTCTCCTACGAGCAGTACTTC.

V is TRBV28 and J is TRBJ2-4; D is undetermined. The germline CDR1 and CDR2 sequences are MDHEN and SYDVKM. CDR3 length: 15 amino acids. V lost 2 bases and J 4 bases, leaving 12 bases between the germline ends. CDR3 coding DNA: TGTGCCAGCAGTTTACAGGCAGGAATGAAAAACATTCAGTACTTC. Protein sequence: CASSLQAGMKNIQYF. Complete variable domain (other parts from reference TRBV28 and TRBJ2-4): DVKVTQSSRYLVKRTGEKVFLECVQDMDHENMFWYRQDPGLGLRLIYFSYDVKMKEKGDIPEGYSVSREKKERFSLILESASTNQTSMYLCASSLQAGMKNIQYFGAGTRLSVL.

About this clone itself: A read error may account for a junction end that differs from germline. The chain is built from TRBV7-7 and TRBJ2-7; D gene ambiguous. Germline V gene lookup returns CDR1 SSHAT and CDR2 FNYEAQ (reference sequence). This CDR3 spans 14 amino acids. The CDR3 sequence is CASSPNYGPYEQYF. The CDR3 nucleotides read TGTGCTAGCAGCCCGAACTACGGTCCCTACGAGCAGTACTTC. The full variable domain, in which reference TRBV7-7 and TRBJ2-7 provide the parts outside the CDR3, is GAGVSQSPRYKVTKRGQDVTLRCDPISSHATLYWYQQALGQGPEFLTYFNYEAQPDKSGLPSDRFSAERPEGSISTLTIQRTEQRDSAMYRCASSPNYGPYEQYFGPGTRLTVT.

The chain links TRBV5-1 to TRBJ1-1; the match to TRBD1 covers 9 bases. Germline V gives CDR1 SGHRS, CDR2 YFSETQ. J gave up 5 bases and V 7 bases, and 12 bases lay outside the gene matches. The CDR3 is 15 residues long. The CDR3 coding sequence is TGCGCCAGCTCCCAGACACGACAGGGGGATACTGAAGCTTTCTTT. This sequence encodes CASSQTRQGDTEAFF.

The CDR3 sequence: CSVVGGRGSTEAFF. The CDR3 nucleotides read TGCAGCGTTGTGGGCGGCCGGGGAAGCACTGAAGCTTTCTTT. The chain uses TRBV29-1 and TRBJ1-1; D not resolved. There are 14 residues in the CDR3. CDR1 is SQVTM and CDR2 is ANQGSEA in the germline V gene. Trimming removed 4 bases at V and 4 bases at J, with 16 bases between.

The chain carries TRBV5-1 and TRBJ1-4; 9 nucleotides match TRBD1. CDR3 size: 15 residues. Germline V gives CDR1 SGHRS, CDR2 YFSETQ. Unmatched junction bases numbered 3, after V lost 3 bases and J lost 3 bases. CDR3 in DNA: TGCGCCAGCAGCTCTGGGACAGGGTCTAATGAAAAACTGTTTTTT. It yields the protein CASSSGTGSNEKLFF.

The J gene is TRBJ2-7, the V gene TRBV4-2; 8 nucleotides align to TRBD1. CDR1 and CDR2 from the germline V gene are LGHNA and YNFKEQ. V shed 0 bases and J 3 bases; nucleotides not matched to a gene: 7. This CDR3 comprises 16 residues. CDR3 bases: TGTGCCAGCAGCCAAGATCCGGGACAGGCGGACTACGAGCAGTACTTC. Amino acids: CASSQDPGQADYEQYF.

The chain carries TRBV9 and TRBJ2-3; 8 bases are a match to TRBD1. This CDR3 comprises 15 residues. Germline lookup yields CDR1 SGDLS and CDR2 YYNGEE. V lost 4 bases to trimming and J lost 4 bases; unmatched junction nucleotides: 8. CDR3 nucleotides: TGTGCCAGCAGCTCTCGGACAGGGAAAGCAGATACGCAGTATTTT. As protein: CASSSRTGKADTQYF.

This clone was observed once. The chain carries TRBV29-1 and TRBJ2-1; 10 nucleotides align to TRBD2. CDR3 length equals 14 residues. Germline values: CDR1 SQVTM, CDR2 ANQGSEA. The V gene end was trimmed by 7 bases and the J gene end by 7 bases; junction bases not matched to a gene: 10. The CDR3, as DNA: TGCAGCGCCCTGGTGGGACTAGCGATTAATGAGCAGTTCTTC. Residues: CSALVGLAINEQFF.

This clone was found a few times. The gene calls are TRBV10-1 and TRBJ2-1; D is uncertain. V lost 0 bases and J lost 6, with 9 bases in between. Germline CDR1 WNHNN, CDR2 SYGVQD (reference sequence). This CDR3 is 14 amino acids long. CDR3: CASSESVYTNEQFF. The CDR3 nucleotides are TGCGCCAGCAGTGAGTCTGTTTACACCAATGAGCAGTTCTTC.

This clone was counted a few times. The J gene is TRBJ2-5, the V gene TRBV6-1, with a possible D match to TRBD2 (7 bases). CDR3 length: 13 amino acids. The V gene's germline CDR1 is MNHNS and CDR2 SASEGT. The V end lost 4 bases, the J end lost 4 bases, and 10 bases lay between the germline ends. The CDR3 DNA sequence: TGTGCCAGCAGTGCCGGGGGGCCAGAGACCCAGTACTTC. Protein: CASSAGGPETQYF.

This clone occurred a few times. V is TRBV4-1 and J is TRBJ1-2; possibly TRBD1 for D (6 bases). CDR1 and CDR2 (germline): MGHRA, YSYEKL. V was trimmed by 1 base and J by 2 bases, leaving 8 bases between them. The CDR3 sequence is 14 residues long. Written as DNA, the CDR3 is TGCGCCAGCAGCCAAGTAGGGGGAAACTATGGCTACACCTTC. Residues: CASSQVGGNYGYTF.

The chain employs TRBV5-1 and TRBJ1-1; 8 nucleotides match TRBD1. J lost 3 bases, V lost 6 bases, and 4 bases had no gene match. Germline CDR1 SGHRS, CDR2 YFSETQ. CDR3 length: 13 amino acids. This chain's CDR3 is CASTRGQDTEAFF. The CDR3 region has the DNA TGCGCCAGCACCAGGGGGCAGGACACTGAAGCTTTCTTT. Using reference TRBV5-1 and TRBJ1-1 for the parts outside the CDR3, the full variable domain is KAGVTQTPRYLIKTRGQQVTLSCSPISGHRSVSWYQQTPGQGLQFLFEYFSETQRNKGNFPGRFSGRQFSNSRSEMNVSTLELGDSALYLCASTRGQDTEAFFGQGTRLTVV.

V is TRBV5-1 and J is TRBJ2-3; a weak D match, TRBD2 (7 bases). Deletions cut 5 bases from V and 0 bases from J, with 16 bases between. Germline V gives CDR1 SGHRS, CDR2 YFSETQ. The CDR3 has 16 amino acids. The CDR3 spells CASSSGASGSTDTQYF. The CDR3 bases are TGCGCCAGCAGTTCGGGGGCTAGCGGAAGCACAGATACGCAGTATTTT.

The rearrangement links TRBV14 to TRBJ2-1; TRBD2 matches 13 bases. The V gene's germline CDR1 is SGHDN and CDR2 FVKESK. J was trimmed by 7 bases and V by 4 bases; bases with no gene match: 16. CDR3 size: 19 residues. CDR3 DNA: TGTGCCAGCAGCCGGTTATGGACTAGCGGGAGTAAAGGAGGAAATGAGCAGTTCTTC. Translated, it gives CASSRLWTSGSKGGNEQFF.

The chain employs TRBV28 and TRBJ2-5; 9 bases align to TRBD2. V lost 5 bases and J lost 5; bases outside the gene matches: 15. Germline CDR1 is MDHEN and CDR2 is SYDVKM. The CDR3 is made up of 17 amino acids. The CDR3: CASSLSPSGTLGETQYF. DNA of the CDR3: TGTGCCAGCAGTCTATCACCTAGCGGGACCCTTGGGGAGACCCAGTACTTC.

The gene calls are TRBV5-4 and TRBJ2-1; 14 positions match TRBD2. Germline trimming cut 4 bases from V and 3 bases from J; bases unmatched to any gene: 6. Germline V gene data show CDR1 as SGHNT and CDR2 as YYREEE (reference sequence). This CDR3 has 17 amino acids. The CDR3 DNA reads as TGTGCCAGCAGCACCGGACTAGCGGGAGGACTCTACAATGAGCAGTTCTTC. The encoded protein is CASSTGLAGGLYNEQFF.

The chain employs TRBV5-4 and TRBJ2-5, with D possibly being TRBD1 (5 bases). The germline V gene encodes CDR1 SGHNT and CDR2 YYREEE (reference sequence). The CDR3 consists of 14 residues. V was clipped by 4 bases and J by 4 bases, with 14 bases between them. CDR3 region: CASSPSGFGETQYF. DNA for the CDR3: TGTGCCAGCAGCCCATCAGGGTTCGGAGAGACCCAGTACTTC.

This rearrangement joins TRBV28 to TRBJ2-1; D is ambiguous. The CDR3 totals 16 residues. V lost 6 bases and J lost 0, with 15 bases in between. Germline V gene sequence: CDR1 MDHEN, CDR2 SYDVKM. The CDR3 protein is CASSYSLSSSYNEQFF. CDR3 nucleotide sequence: TGTGCCAGCAGCTATTCCCTCTCAAGCTCCTACAATGAGCAGTTCTTC.

The genes are TRBV5-1 and TRBJ1-3; tentatively, D is TRBD1 (6 bases). CDR1 is SGHRS and CDR2 is YFSETQ in the germline V gene. V lost 2 bases and J 0 bases, leaving 12 bases between the germline ends. This CDR3 spans 16 amino acids. The CDR3 reads CASSLAGQSSGNTIYF. Written as DNA, the CDR3 is TGCGCCAGCAGCTTAGCGGGACAAAGCTCTGGAAACACCATATATTTT.

This clone was counted once. This chain joins TRBV29-1 and TRBJ2-1; D unclear. This CDR3 has 13 amino acids. Trimming shortened V by 6 bases and J by 2 bases, and 11 bases separated the two germline ends. Germline CDR1 reads SQVTM; CDR2 reads ANQGSEA. In DNA form, the CDR3 reads TGCAGCGTACAGCCCCTCCCCTACAATGAGCAGTTCTTC. It encodes CSVQPLPYNEQFF.

This clone was detected once. CDR3 sequence: CASSLGQSNEKLFF. CDR3 nucleotide sequence: TGTGCCAGCAGCTTGGGACAGTCTAATGAAAAACTGTTTTTT. The chain links TRBV5-4 to TRBJ1-4, with D tentatively TRBD1 (5 bases). This CDR3 is built from 14 residues. CDR1 and CDR2 (germline): SGHNT, YYREEE (reference sequence). V lost 0 bases, J lost 3 bases, and 6 bases lay in between. The full variable domain, with the rest looked up from reference TRBV5-4 and TRBJ1-4, is ETGVTQSPTHLIKTRGQQVTLRCSSQSGHNTVSWYQQALGQGPQFIFQYYREEENGRGNFPPRFSGLQFPNYSSELNVNALELDDSALYLCASSLGQSNEKLFFGSGTQLSVL.

The rearrangement uses TRBV6-1 and TRBJ1-4, with 9 nucleotides matching TRBD1. V shed 6 bases and J 2 bases; nucleotides not matched to a gene: 4. CDR1 and CDR2 from the germline V gene are MNHNS and SASEGT. This CDR3 region has 15 residues. The CDR3 DNA follows: TGTGCCAGCAGCCGACAGGGGGGGACTAATGAAAAACTGTTTTTT. It encodes CASSRQGGTNEKLFF.

This chain's CDR3 is CASSPQPGNTEAFF. The CDR3 coding sequence is TGTGCCAGCAGTCCCCAACCAGGGAACACTGAAGCTTTCTTT. The chain links TRBV7-3 to TRBJ1-1; D not resolved. The CDR3 has 14 residues. V was pared by 6 bases and J by 1 base, with 12 bases between. CDR1 SGHTA and CDR2 FQGTGA come from the germline V gene.

The table lists this clone with a few counts. The genes are TRBV4-2 and TRBJ2-1; 8 nucleotides line up with TRBD2. Per germline, CDR1 LGHNA and CDR2 YNFKEQ. V dropped 0 bases and J dropped 4; count of bases not matched to a gene: 8. This CDR3 region has 17 residues. The CDR3 sequence is CASSQDGIAGSYNEQFF. CDR3 DNA: TGTGCCAGCAGCCAAGATGGGATAGCGGGATCATACAATGAGCAGTTCTTC.